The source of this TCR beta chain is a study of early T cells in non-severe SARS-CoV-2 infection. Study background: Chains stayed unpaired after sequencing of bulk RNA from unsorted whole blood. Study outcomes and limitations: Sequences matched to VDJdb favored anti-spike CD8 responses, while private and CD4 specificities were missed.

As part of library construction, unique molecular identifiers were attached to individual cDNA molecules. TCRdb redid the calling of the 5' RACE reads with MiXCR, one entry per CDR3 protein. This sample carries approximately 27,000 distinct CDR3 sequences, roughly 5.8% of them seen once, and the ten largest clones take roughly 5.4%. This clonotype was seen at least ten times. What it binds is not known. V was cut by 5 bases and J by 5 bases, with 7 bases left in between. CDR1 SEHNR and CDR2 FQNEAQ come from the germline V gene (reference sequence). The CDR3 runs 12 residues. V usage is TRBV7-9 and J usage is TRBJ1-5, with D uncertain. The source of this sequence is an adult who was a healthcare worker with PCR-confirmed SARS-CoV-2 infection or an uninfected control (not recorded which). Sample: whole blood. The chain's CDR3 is CASSNHDQPQHF. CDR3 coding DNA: TGTGCCAGCAGCAACCACGATCAGCCCCAGCATTTT.